This passage covers 20 T cell receptor beta chains from one sample sequenced in a study of OX40 agonist ivuxolimab in advanced cancers. Assay used: immunoSEQ multiplex PCR; TCRdb lists only in-frame clones, some missing. The sample has approximately 94,000 clones; around 91% are singletons. The sample in question was CD4+ or CD8+ T cells sorted from blood, obtained in a trial of the OX40 agonist ivuxolimab. These receptors were obtained from an adult with an advanced solid tumor such as melanoma, head and neck, liver or kidney cancer.

The chain recombines TRBV5-5 with TRBJ1-5; no definite D call. The germline V gene encodes CDR1 SGHKS and CDR2 YYEKEE (reference sequence). There are 13 residues in the CDR3. V shed 1 base and J shed 5 bases, with 7 bases lying between them. This CDR3 is CASSLWQDQPQHF. CDR3 sequence (DNA): TGTGCCAGCAGCTTGTGGCAGGATCAGCCCCAGCATTTT.

The rearrangement links TRBV15 to TRBJ2-2; tentative D call: TRBD2 (5 bases). The CDR3 loop spans 15 amino acids. Germline V lookup: CDR1 LNHNV, CDR2 YYDKDF (reference sequence). V gave up 2 bases and J gave up 7 bases, with 14 bases separating them. CDR3 nucleotides: TGTGCCACCAGCAGATTTCAGAGCGGAAACGGGGAGCTGTTTTTT. Translation gives CATSRFQSGNGELFF.

This clone was detected a few times. The V and J genes are TRBV30 and TRBJ1-1; no firm D call. The ends were cut back, 6 bases at V and 5 bases at J, with 7 bases in the middle. CDR1 GTSNPN and CDR2 SVGIG come from the germline V gene (reference sequence). The CDR3 totals 10 residues. Here the CDR3 reads CACYSTEAFF. In DNA, the CDR3 is TGTGCCTGTTACAGTACTGAAGCTTTCTTT.

J is TRBJ2-3 and V is TRBV19, with 14 nucleotides matching TRBD2. The germline CDR1 and CDR2 sequences are LNHDA and SQIVND (reference sequence). This CDR3 is built from 15 residues. V was pared by 4 bases and J by 4 bases, with 1 base of the junction left unmatched. The CDR3: CASSTGLAGADTQYF. CDR3 DNA: TGTGCCAGTAGTACGGGACTAGCGGGGGCAGATACGCAGTATTTT. Combining the CDR3 with reference TRBV19 and TRBJ2-3 gives the whole variable domain DGGITQSPKYLFRKEGQNVTLSCEQNLNHDAMYWYRQDPGQGLRLIYYSQIVNDFQKGDIAEGYSVSREKKESFPLTVTSAQKNPTAFYLCASSTGLAGADTQYFGPGTRLTVL.

The J gene is TRBJ2-1, the V gene TRBV18; D gene unclear. Germline CDR1 and CDR2: KGHSH and LQKENI. This CDR3 spans 15 amino acids. With 2 bases removed from V and 4 bases from J, the gap between germline ends came to 12 bases. The DNA for the CDR3 is TGTGCCAGCTCACCAGGTATGACCATATACAATGAGCAGTTCTTC. Residues: CASSPGMTIYNEQFF.

V is TRBV6-1 and J is TRBJ2-1; 9 nucleotides line up with TRBD1. Trimming removed 5 bases from V and 1 base from J; junction bases left unmatched: 3. The CDR3 is 15 residues long. From germline, CDR1 is MNHNS and CDR2 SASEGT. Written as DNA, the CDR3 is TGTGCCAGCAGTCAGGACAGGGGTTCCTACAATGAGCAGTTCTTC. Its protein product is CASSQDRGSYNEQFF.

This clone was observed a handful of times. The rearrangement joins TRBV30 to TRBJ1-5, with 8 bases fitting TRBD1. J gave up 3 bases and V 5 bases, and 6 bases lay outside the gene matches. Germline CDR1 GTSNPN, CDR2 SVGIG (reference sequence). This CDR3 has 14 residues. CDR3 loop: CAWGGQAFNQPQHF. In nucleotides, the CDR3 is TGTGCCTGGGGGGGACAGGCCTTCAATCAGCCCCAGCATTTT.

This clone has a handful of counts. The chain links TRBV30 to TRBJ1-1; perhaps TRBD1 as D (5 bases). V was trimmed by 1 base and J by 0 bases, leaving 6 bases between them. Germline CDR1 reads GTSNPN; CDR2 reads SVGIG (reference sequence). The CDR3 spans 13 residues. CDR3 loop: CAWSARVNTEAFF. The CDR3 bases are TGTGCCTGGAGTGCCAGGGTGAACACTGAAGCTTTCTTT.

This rearrangement joins TRBV29-1 to TRBJ2-2; 8 bases agree with TRBD1. Per the germline V gene, CDR1 is SQVTM and CDR2 is ANQGSEA. The V gene end was trimmed by 4 bases and the J gene end by 5 bases; junction bases not matched to a gene: 3. The CDR3 extends over 13 amino acids. In nucleotides, the CDR3 is TGCAGCGTTGGTACAGGGGGGACCGGGGAGCTGTTTTTT. Its translation: CSVGTGGTGELFF.

The sample holds one count of this clone. This chain links TRBV6-6 with TRBJ2-5; 7 positions agree with TRBD2. The CDR3 is made up of 15 amino acids. J lost 9 bases, V lost 3 bases, and 13 bases had no gene match. The germline gives CDR1 MNHNY, CDR2 SVGAGI (reference sequence). The CDR3 protein is CASSYQTSLPRAQYF. The CDR3 nucleotides are TGTGCCAGCAGTTATCAGACTAGCCTTCCCCGGGCCCAGTACTTC.

The chain employs TRBV7-8 and TRBJ2-7; 12 bases match TRBD2. Germline assignment: CDR1 SGHVS and CDR2 FQNEAQ. V was clipped by 5 bases and J by 4 bases; unmatched bases: 9. The CDR3 length is 16 residues. CDR3 nucleotide sequence: TGTGCCAGCAGCCATCGACTAGCGGGAGTTACTTACGAGCAGTACTTC. Its translation is CASSHRLAGVTYEQYF.

The V and J genes are TRBV6-4 and TRBJ2-7; D might be TRBD1 (5 bases). Trimming took 6 bases from V and 3 from J, leaving 9 bases between them. This CDR3 spans 12 amino acids. Germline V gene lookup returns CDR1 MRHNA and CDR2 SNTAGT. CDR3 sequence reads: CASSSQGYEQYF. CDR3 sequence (DNA): TGTGCCAGCAGCTCCCAGGGCTACGAGCAGTACTTC.

The chain employs TRBV2 and TRBJ1-3; no firm D call. V lost 2 bases and J 0 bases, leaving 11 bases between the germline ends. CDR1 SNHLY and CDR2 FYNNEI come from the germline V gene. CDR3 size: 16 residues. CDR3 in DNA: TGTGCCAGCAGTGAACGACGGCTGAGCTCTGGAAACACCATATATTTT. It yields the protein CASSERRLSSGNTIYF. Filled out from reference TRBV2 and TRBJ1-3, the complete variable domain reads EPEVTQTPSHQVTQMGQEVILRCVPISNHLYFYWYRQILGQKVEFLVSFYNNEISEKSEIFDDQFSVERPDGSNFTLKIRSTKLEDSAMYFCASSERRLSSGNTIYFGEGSWLTVV.

The sample holds one count of this clone. The gene calls are TRBV7-2 and TRBJ1-1; D is uncertain. Per the germline V gene, CDR1 is SGHTA and CDR2 is FQGNSA. Trimming took off 8 bases at V and 0 bases at J, with 10 bases between the two ends. The CDR3 has 13 residues. This CDR3 reads CASARRVNTEAFF. The CDR3 region has the DNA TGTGCCAGCGCCCGACGAGTGAACACTGAAGCTTTCTTT.

This clone occurred a few times. The chain uses TRBV7-2 and TRBJ2-2, with TRBD2 identical over 12 bases. Per germline, CDR1 SGHTA and CDR2 FQGNSA. J gave up 3 bases and V 4 bases, and 9 bases lay outside the gene matches. The CDR3 sequence is 18 residues long. CDR3 sequence reads: CASSSTLLAGGYTGELFF. The CDR3 DNA sequence: TGTGCCAGCAGCTCAACGCTCCTAGCGGGAGGGTACACCGGGGAGCTGTTTTTT.

The chain has TRBV6-1 and TRBJ2-2; D gene unclear. Trimming shortened V by 7 bases and J by 2 bases, and 11 bases separated the two germline ends. Per the germline V gene, CDR1 is MNHNS and CDR2 is SASEGT. This CDR3 contains 14 residues. DNA for the CDR3: TGTGCCAGCACCTTGGATGCTAACACCGGGGAGCTGTTTTTT. This encodes CASTLDANTGELFF.

This chain links TRBV11-2 with TRBJ1-2, with D unclear. Germline CDR1 and CDR2: SGHAT and FQNNGV. The V and J ends lost 3 bases and 4 bases respectively, with 15 bases between them. The length of the CDR3 is 15 residues. CDR3 bases: TGTGCCAGCAGCTTTGACACCCGGATAACCTATGGCTACACCTTC. This gives the protein CASSFDTRITYGYTF.

V and J are TRBV13 and TRBJ2-1, with 9 bases identical to TRBD1. The CDR3 length is 16 residues. The V gene's germline CDR1 is PRHDT and CDR2 FYEKMQ (reference sequence). V shed 5 bases, J shed 5 bases, and the junction held 10 bases outside the gene matches. The CDR3 reads CASSRGGTGIHNEQFF. Here the CDR3 DNA reads TGTGCCAGCAGCAGAGGGGGGACAGGGATCCACAATGAGCAGTTCTTC.

This rearrangement joins TRBV28 to TRBJ2-5; D perhaps matches TRBD2 (7 bases). Germline CDR1 MDHEN, CDR2 SYDVKM. CDR3 length: 15 amino acids. The ends were cut back, 6 bases at V and 4 bases at J, with 18 bases in the middle. Written as DNA, the CDR3 is TGTGCCAGCAGAAGGGGGATGTCGGGGGGAGAGACCCAGTACTTC. It translates to CASRRGMSGGETQYF.

J is TRBJ1-5 and V is TRBV30, with 7 positions matching TRBD1. The CDR3 runs to 13 residues. Germline values: CDR1 GTSNPN, CDR2 SVGIG (reference sequence). V shed 3 bases and J 7 bases; nucleotides not matched to a gene: 6. The chain's CDR3 is CAWRMTGNQPQHF. Written as DNA, the CDR3 is TGTGCCTGGAGGATGACAGGGAACCAGCCCCAGCATTTT.